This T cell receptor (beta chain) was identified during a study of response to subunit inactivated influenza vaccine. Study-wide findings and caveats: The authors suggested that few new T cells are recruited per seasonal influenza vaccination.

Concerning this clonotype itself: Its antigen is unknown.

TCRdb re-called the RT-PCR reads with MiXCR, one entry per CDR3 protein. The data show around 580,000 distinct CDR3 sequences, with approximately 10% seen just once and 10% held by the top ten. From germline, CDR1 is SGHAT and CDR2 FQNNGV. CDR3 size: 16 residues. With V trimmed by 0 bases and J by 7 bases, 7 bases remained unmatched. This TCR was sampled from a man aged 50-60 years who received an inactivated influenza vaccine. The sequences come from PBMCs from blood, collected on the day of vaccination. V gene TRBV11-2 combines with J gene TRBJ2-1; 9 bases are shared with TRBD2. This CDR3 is CASSLDPAGGRNEQFF. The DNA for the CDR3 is TGTGCCAGCAGCTTAGATCCGGCGGGGGGGCGGAATGAGCAGTTCTTC.